A selection of T cell receptor beta chains follows, all from one sample in a study of T cell responses to AZD1222 COVID-19 vaccine. The assay was immunoSEQ multiplex PCR, and TCRdb's table has in-frame clones only and misses some. The table lists 150,000 or so clones, 90% to 95% of them singletons. The sequenced sample was peripheral blood, obtained on day 0 of MenACWY control vaccination. These receptors were obtained from an adult in good health. Both conserved end residues are part of each CDR3. D genes are given only for firm matches. The size of a clone is reported for some rows only, either as once, few or many, or as a class for expanded clones.

cdr3_nt | cdr3_aa | j_call | v_call | clone_size | d_call
TGCAGCGTTGAACCAAGGGAGGGCTACACCTTC | CSVEPREGYTF | TRBJ1-2 | TRBV29-1 | NA | NA
TGCGCCAGCAGCCAAGATAGGGCAGCGACTAACTATGGCTACACCTTC | CASSQDRAATNYGYTF | TRBJ1-2 | TRBV4-1 | NA | NA
TGTGCCAGCAGCCAAGATCTGACAGTGGGTCAGCCCCAGCATTTT | CASSQDLTVGQPQHF | TRBJ1-5 | TRBV3-1/TRBV3-2 | NA | NA
TGCGCCAGCAGCTCCATGGGACAGGGAACTGAAGCTTTCTTT | CASSSMGQGTEAFF | TRBJ1-1 | TRBV5-1 | NA | TRBD1
TGTGCCAGTAGTATTTTTGAGTGGGACAGGGGAGGGAGCAATCAGCCCCAGCATTTT | CASSIFEWDRGGSNQPQHF | TRBJ1-5 | TRBV19 | NA | TRBD1
TGTGCCAGTAGTATAGTAGGGCTAAAGGGCGAGCAGTACTTC | CASSIVGLKGEQYF | TRBJ2-7 | TRBV19 | NA | NA
TGTGCCAGCAGCTTTGGGCTAGCGGAATACAATGAGCAGTTCTTC | CASSFGLAEYNEQFF | TRBJ2-1 | TRBV5-5 | NA | TRBD2
TGTGCCAGCAGTGACGTGGGGACTAACTATGGCTACACCTTC | CASSDVGTNYGYTF | TRBJ1-2 | TRBV6-1 | once | NA
TGTGCCAGCAGCCGCGGGCAGGGAGGTTATCAGCCCCAGCATTTT | CASSRGQGGYQPQHF | TRBJ1-5 | TRBV5-8 | once | NA
TGTGCCAGCAGTGATCTAGCGGGGGGCACAGATACGCAGTATTTT | CASSDLAGGTDTQYF | TRBJ2-3 | TRBV6-1 | NA | TRBD2
TGTGCCAGTAAATCAGCCGGGACAGGGAGGACAGATACGCAGTATTTT | CASKSAGTGRTDTQYF | TRBJ2-3 | TRBV19 | NA | TRBD1
TGTGCCAGCAGTTACTCGCCAGGCGCTAACTATGGCTACACCTTC | CASSYSPGANYGYTF | TRBJ1-2 | TRBV6-5 | once | NA
TGTGCCAGCAGTTACCGGACAGGGACCAATTCCTTGAACACCGGGGAGCTGTTTTTT | CASSYRTGTNSLNTGELFF | TRBJ2-2 | TRBV6-2/TRBV6-3 | NA | TRBD1
TGTGCCAGCAGCTCGACATTCACGGGACCGCTAAATCAACTAAAAGAGACCCAGTACTTC | CASSSTFTGPLNQLKETQYF | TRBJ2-5 | TRBV5-4 | NA | NA
TGTGCCAGCAGCTTCCGGGCGGGTAATGAAAAACTGTTTTTT | CASSFRAGNEKLFF | TRBJ1-4 | TRBV7-2 | NA | NA
TGTGCCACCCAGCATCTTCGGACCCAGTACTTC | CATQHLRTQYF | TRBJ2-5 | TRBV7-8 | NA | NA
TGTGCCAGCAGTGAATTCGGGCTTGCTGGCTACACCTTC | CASSEFGLAGYTF | TRBJ1-2 | TRBV25-1 | NA | NA
TGTGCCAGCAGTCGTCCAGCGGGAGGGCCTAATACGCAGTATTTT | CASSRPAGGPNTQYF | TRBJ2-3 | TRBV6-2/TRBV6-3 | few | TRBD2
TGTGCCAGCAGTGATGTAGGGTCTGGAAACACCATATATTTT | CASSDVGSGNTIYF | TRBJ1-3 | TRBV25-1 | NA | NA
TGTGCCGCTTCTCCCGGGACAGGTCGGGACACTGAAGCTTTCTTT | CAASPGTGRDTEAFF | TRBJ1-1 | TRBV24-1 | NA | TRBD1